This is a list of T cell receptor beta chains from one sample in a study of T cell repertoires and HLA-DP antigens. These receptors' targets are unknown. The protocol was immunoSEQ multiplex PCR, while the TCRdb copy is restricted to in-frame clones and leaves out a portion. Here the sample spans about 110,000 clones, around 93% being singletons. Sequences were obtained from CD4+ T cells from PBMCs. Receptors were obtained from a young woman in good health and CMV-seronegative. Each CDR3 is given with its conserved first and last residue. A D gene is named only where the DNA matches it firmly. Not all rows give a size; the values are once, few, many and, for expanded clones, a class.

j_call | clone_size | d_call | v_call | cdr3_aa | cdr3_nt
TRBJ2-7 | NA | NA | TRBV28 | CASSGAWGRSYEQYF | TGTGCCAGCAGCGGGGCGTGGGGGCGTTCCTACGAGCAGTACTTC
TRBJ2-7 | NA | TRBD2 | TRBV7-9 | CASSSPSSSGRIPYEQYF | TGTGCCAGCAGCTCACCTAGCTCTAGCGGGAGGATCCCCTACGAGCAGTACTTC
TRBJ2-3 | NA | TRBD1 | TRBV5-5 | CASSLTGDVTDTQYF | TGTGCCAGCAGCTTGACAGGGGACGTGACAGATACGCAGTATTTT
TRBJ1-2 | NA | NA | TRBV27 | CASSFKGDGYGYTF | TGTGCCAGCAGTTTTAAAGGAGACGGGTATGGCTACACCTTC
TRBJ2-2 | NA | NA | TRBV5-5 | CASSLNEVANTGELFF | TGTGCCAGCAGCTTGAATGAGGTTGCGAACACCGGGGAGCTGTTTTTT
TRBJ2-1 | once | NA | TRBV6-5 | CASSYAVTTYNEQFF | TGTGCCAGCAGTTACGCGGTGACTACCTACAATGAGCAGTTCTTC
TRBJ2-5 | NA | NA | TRBV27 | CASSLGHRKGTYQETQYF | TGTGCCAGCAGTTTAGGCCATCGGAAAGGGACCTACCAAGAGACCCAGTACTTC
TRBJ2-1 | NA | NA | TRBV5-1 | CASSWGTTSSEQFF | TGCGCCAGCAGCTGGGGTACCACTAGCTCTGAGCAGTTCTTC
TRBJ2-4 | once | NA | TRBV4-1 | CASSQAGARAKNIQYF | TGCGCCAGCAGCCAAGCGGGGGCTCGAGCCAAAAACATTCAGTACTTC
TRBJ1-5 | NA | TRBD1 | TRBV28 | CASNPRTGGGQPQHF | TGTGCCAGCAACCCCCGGACAGGGGGCGGCCAGCCCCAGCATTTT
TRBJ2-5 | NA | NA | TRBV25-1 | CASSEVTQYF | TGTGCCAGCAGTGAAGTAACCCAGTACTTC
TRBJ2-1 | NA | TRBD2 | TRBV7-3 | CASSLGTSGKNEQFF | TGTGCCAGCAGCTTAGGGACTAGCGGGAAAAATGAGCAGTTCTTC
TRBJ2-5 | NA | NA | TRBV10-3 | CAMGPNQETQYF | TGTGCCATGGGACCTAACCAAGAGACCCAGTACTTC
TRBJ2-7 | NA | NA | TRBV5-1 | CASSLQGLQYEQYF | TGCGCCAGCAGCCTACAGGGACTTCAATACGAGCAGTACTTC
TRBJ1-2 | NA | NA | TRBV7-2 | CASSPFGGALGGYTF | TGTGCCAGCAGCCCTTTTGGGGGCGCGCTTGGTGGCTACACCTTC
TRBJ1-4 | NA | NA | TRBV6-4 | CASSEVQSATNEKLFF | TGTGCCAGCAGTGAGGTCCAGTCCGCAACTAATGAAAAACTGTTTTTT
TRBJ2-4 | NA | NA | TRBV19 | CASSIGRGTIQYF | TGTGCCAGTAGTATTGGTCGTGGCACCATTCAGTACTTC
TRBJ2-5 | NA | NA | TRBV12-5 | CASGLVAVRETQYF | TGTGCTAGTGGTTTGGTCGCGGTTCGGGAGACCCAGTACTTC
TRBJ2-2 | once | TRBD1 | TRBV6-5 | CASSYGQGEWTGELFF | TGTGCCAGCAGTTACGGACAGGGGGAATGGACCGGGGAGCTGTTTTTT
TRBJ2-5 | NA | TRBD1 | TRBV2 | CASRVDRGNEYQETQYF | TGTGCCAGCAGGGTGGACAGGGGGAACGAGTACCAAGAGACCCAGTACTTC
TRBJ1-2 | NA | NA | TRBV9 | CASSALPDRNYGYTF | TGTGCCAGCAGCGCCCTCCCCGACAGAAACTATGGCTACACCTTC
TRBJ1-4 | NA | TRBD1 | TRBV5-1 | CASSPGTGGMKLFF | TGCGCCAGCAGCCCTGGGACAGGGGGCATGAAACTGTTTTTT
TRBJ2-1 | NA | NA | TRBV7-3 | CASSWGYSYNEQFF | TGTGCCAGCAGTTGGGGTTACTCCTACAATGAGCAGTTCTTC
TRBJ2-7 | NA | NA | TRBV2 | CASTPVVGPHEQYF | TGTGCCAGCACGCCGGTGGTGGGGCCGCACGAGCAGTACTTC
TRBJ2-5 | NA | TRBD1 | TRBV12-5 | CASGPGQLQETQYF | TGTGCTAGTGGTCCGGGACAGCTACAAGAGACCCAGTACTTC
TRBJ2-2 | NA | NA | TRBV6-1 | CASSWGNTGELFF | TGTGCCAGTAGTTGGGGTAACACCGGGGAGCTGTTTTTT
TRBJ1-5 | NA | NA | TRBV11-1 | CASSLSPNQPQHF | TGTGCCAGCAGCTTATCTCCTAATCAGCCCCAGCATTTT
TRBJ2-6 | NA | NA | TRBV6-1 | CASSYSATGANVLTF | TGTGCCAGTTCGTACTCGGCCACAGGGGCCAACGTCCTGACTTTC
TRBJ2-7 | NA | TRBD2 | TRBV11-2 | CASSLLAGYEQYF | TGTGCCAGCAGCTTACTAGCGGGCTACGAGCAGTACTTC
TRBJ1-1 | NA | NA | TRBV7-6 | CASSLGTRTEAFF | TGTGCCAGCAGCCTCGGGACCCGTACTGAAGCTTTCTTT
TRBJ1-2 | NA | NA | TRBV6-1 | CASSDIAGDYGYTF | TGTGCCAGCAGTGACATTGCAGGGGACTATGGCTACACCTTC
TRBJ1-4 | NA | TRBD1 | TRBV19 | CASTSKRDRLDEKLFF | TGTGCCAGCACTTCTAAAAGGGACAGGCTAGATGAAAAACTGTTTTTT
TRBJ2-7 | NA | NA | TRBV15 | CATSRDNLGGEQYF | TGTGCCACCAGCAGAGATAATCTTGGTGGCGAGCAGTACTTC
TRBJ2-1 | once | NA | TRBV5-4 | CASSLASTYNEQFF | TGTGCCAGCAGCTTGGCCTCGACTTACAATGAGCAGTTCTTC
TRBJ2-7 | NA | NA | TRBV27 | CASSHVPGTSYEQYF | TGTGCCAGCAGCCACGTTCCGGGGACCTCCTACGAGCAGTACTTC
TRBJ2-1 | NA | NA | TRBV6-5 | CASSYPPTNEQFF | TGTGCCAGCAGTTACCCGCCCACGAATGAGCAGTTCTTC
TRBJ2-7 | NA | TRBD2 | TRBV11-2 | CASSLGGLAGDEQYF | TGTGCCAGCAGCTTAGGGGGACTAGCGGGAGATGAGCAGTACTTC
TRBJ1-5 | NA | NA | TRBV30 | CAWSLRSNQPQHF | TGTGCCTGGAGTTTACGTAGCAATCAGCCCCAGCATTTT
TRBJ2-3 | few | NA | TRBV7-2 | CASSFSGQNTDTQYF | TGTGCCAGCAGCTTCAGTGGCCAAAACACAGATACGCAGTATTTT
TRBJ1-4 | NA | TRBD1 | TRBV28 | CASGETGGREKLFF | TGTGCCAGCGGGGAGACAGGGGGCAGAGAAAAACTGTTTTTT
TRBJ1-2 | NA | NA | TRBV29-1 | CSVQSGQTGNGYTF | TGCAGCGTCCAAAGCGGGCAGACCGGGAATGGCTACACCTTC
TRBJ2-7 | NA | NA | TRBV18 | CASSTTGQIYEQYF | TGTGCCAGCTCAACGACAGGACAGATCTACGAGCAGTACTTC
TRBJ2-7 | NA | TRBD2 | TRBV6-1 | CAVMRSGRAGYEQYF | TGTGCCGTGATGAGGAGCGGGAGGGCCGGGTACGAGCAGTACTTC
TRBJ1-1 | NA | TRBD1 | TRBV28 | CATSGQGVNTEAFF | TGTGCCACCTCCGGACAGGGGGTGAACACTGAAGCTTTCTTT
TRBJ1-5 | NA | NA | TRBV2 | CASRGARANQPQHF | TGTGCCAGCAGGGGGGCCAGGGCCAATCAGCCCCAGCATTTT
TRBJ1-3 | NA | TRBD1 | TRBV5-6 | CASSLPGTGQGNTIYF | TGTGCCAGCAGCTTGCCAGGGACAGGGCAAGGAAACACCATATATTTT
TRBJ2-1 | NA | TRBD2 | TRBV11-2 | CASSLRGLAYNEQFF | TGTGCCAGCAGCTTGCGTGGACTAGCCTACAATGAGCAGTTCTTC
TRBJ1-1 | NA | NA | TRBV2 | CASSEAGGVGMNTEAFF | TGTGCCAGCAGTGAAGCTGGGGGCGTTGGCATGAACACTGAAGCTTTCTTT
TRBJ1-1 | NA | TRBD1 | TRBV18 | CASSPGQGVEAFF | TGTGCCAGCTCGCCCGGACAGGGTGTTGAAGCTTTCTTT
TRBJ2-7 | NA | TRBD2 | TRBV4-2 | CASSQSPGLGEREQYF | TGTGCCAGCAGCCAATCTCCGGGACTAGGGGAAAGGGAGCAGTACTTC
TRBJ1-1 | NA | TRBD1 | TRBV29-1 | CSVLGQGGTEAFF | TGCAGCGTTCTGGGACAGGGTGGCACTGAAGCTTTCTTT
TRBJ2-3 | NA | NA | TRBV25-1 | CASSARGFGPGTQYF | TGTGCCAGCAGTGCGCGTGGTTTTGGACCCGGTACGCAGTATTTT
TRBJ2-1 | NA | TRBD2 | TRBV9 | CASSPRGSGRLKFNEQFF | TGTGCCAGCAGCCCTCGGGGGAGCGGGAGGCTAAAATTCAATGAGCAGTTCTTC
TRBJ1-6 | NA | TRBD1 | TRBV9 | CASSLSTQGASYNSPLHF | TGTGCCAGCAGCCTATCCACGCAGGGGGCCTCGTATAATTCACCCCTCCACTTT
TRBJ2-2 | NA | NA | TRBV18 | CASSPEDTGELFF | TGTGCCAGCTCACCAGAAGACACCGGGGAGCTGTTTTTT
TRBJ2-7 | NA | NA | TRBV7-3 | CASSHVRDGEQYF | TGTGCCAGCAGCCATGTACGGGATGGCGAGCAGTACTTC
TRBJ1-2 | NA | NA | TRBV20-1 | CSAKGGYGYTF | TGCAGTGCTAAGGGGGGGTATGGCTACACCTTC